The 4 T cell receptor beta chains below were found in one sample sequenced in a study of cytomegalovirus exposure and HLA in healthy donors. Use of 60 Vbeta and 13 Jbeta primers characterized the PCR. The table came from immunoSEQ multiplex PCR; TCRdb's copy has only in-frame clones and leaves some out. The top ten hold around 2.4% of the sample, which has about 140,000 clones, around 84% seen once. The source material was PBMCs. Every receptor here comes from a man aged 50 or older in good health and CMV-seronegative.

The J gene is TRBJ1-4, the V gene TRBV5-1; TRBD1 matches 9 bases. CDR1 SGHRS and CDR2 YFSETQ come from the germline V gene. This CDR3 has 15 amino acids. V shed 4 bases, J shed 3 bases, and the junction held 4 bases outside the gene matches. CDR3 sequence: CASSRDRGANEKLFF. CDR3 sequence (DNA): TGCGCCAGCAGCCGTGACAGGGGGGCTAATGAAAAACTGTTTTTT. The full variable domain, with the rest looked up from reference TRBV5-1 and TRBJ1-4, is KAGVTQTPRYLIKTRGQQVTLSCSPISGHRSVSWYQQTPGQGLQFLFEYFSETQRNKGNFPGRFSGRQFSNSRSEMNVSTLELGDSALYLCASSRDRGANEKLFFGSGTQLSVL.

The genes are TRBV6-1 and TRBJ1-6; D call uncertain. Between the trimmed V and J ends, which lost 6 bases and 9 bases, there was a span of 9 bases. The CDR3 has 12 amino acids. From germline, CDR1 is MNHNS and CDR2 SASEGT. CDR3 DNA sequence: TGTGCCAGCAGGGACTCCCGTTCACCCCTCCACTTT. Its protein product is CASRDSRSPLHF.

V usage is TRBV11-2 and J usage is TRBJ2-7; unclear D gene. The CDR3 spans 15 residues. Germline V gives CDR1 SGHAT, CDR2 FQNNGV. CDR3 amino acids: CASVSQAGNSYEQYF. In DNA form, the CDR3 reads TGTGCGTCAGTGTCGCAGGCCGGAAACTCCTACGAGCAGTACTTC. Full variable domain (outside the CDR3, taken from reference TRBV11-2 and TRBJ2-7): EAGVAQSPRYKIIEKRQSVAFWCNPISGHATLYWYQQILGQGPKLLIQFQNNGVVDDSQLPKDRFSAERLKGVDSTLKIQPAKLEDSAVYLCASVSQAGNSYEQYFGPGTRLTVT.

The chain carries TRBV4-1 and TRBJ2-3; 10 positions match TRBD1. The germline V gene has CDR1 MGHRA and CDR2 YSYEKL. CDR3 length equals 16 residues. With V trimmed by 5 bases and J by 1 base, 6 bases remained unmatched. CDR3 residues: CASSSIGTGGTDTQYF. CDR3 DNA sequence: TGCGCCAGCAGCTCCATTGGGACAGGGGGCACAGATACGCAGTATTTT.